The 27 T cell receptor beta chains reported below all come from one sample, sequenced in a study of T-cell reconstitution after alpha-beta-depleted transplantation in children. Preparation of the TCRbeta library was carried out with unique molecular identifiers. Via MiXCR, TCRdb re-called the PCR reads, giving one row per CDR3 protein. This table holds 600,000 to 700,000 distinct CDR3 sequences, around 12% found once. This specimen was PBMCs, taken before TCRalphabeta/CD19-depleted stem cell transplant. All receptors come from a girl aged 2 to 10 with congenital amegakaryocytic thrombocytopenia, due to receive a stem cell transplant.

A remark on this clonotype: One junction end disagrees with the germline gene, perhaps due to a read error. V gene TRBV5-1 combines with J gene TRBJ2-1; the match to TRBD2 covers 9 bases. CDR3 length: 16 amino acids. Germline lookup yields CDR1 SGHRS and CDR2 YFSETQ. The CDR3 bases are TGCGCCAGCAGCTTGGCCAGTATTAGCGGGAGTCATGAGCAGCTCTTC. Translated, it gives CASSLASISGSHEQLF.

A few counts support this clonotype. This chain links TRBV7-9 with TRBJ2-7, with 10 bases matching TRBD2. The V segment lost 10 bases and the J segment 5 bases; nucleotides outside the gene matches: 17. The CDR3 consists of 16 residues. CDR1 is SEHNR, CDR2 FQNEAQ, per germline (reference sequence). CDR3 sequence reads: CATRTKTTSGTDEQYF. In DNA form, the CDR3 reads TGTGCCACCAGAACGAAAACCACTAGCGGGACTGACGAGCAGTACTTC.

V is TRBV5-1 and J is TRBJ2-1; 9 bases match TRBD1. CDR1 is SGHRS and CDR2 is YFSETQ in the germline V gene. The CDR3 runs to 15 residues. The ends lost 4 bases at V and 2 bases at J; junction bases unmatched: 4. CDR3 bases: TGCGCCAGCAGCGAACAGGGGGCGGCCTACAATGAGCAGTTCTTC. Protein: CASSEQGAAYNEQFF.

This clonotype was found many times. This rearrangement joins TRBV7-2 to TRBJ1-1; D might be TRBD1 (6 bases). The CDR3 has 13 residues. Per the germline V gene, CDR1 is SGHTA and CDR2 is FQGNSA. The V and J ends lost 5 bases and 6 bases respectively, with 13 bases between them. The CDR3 is CASSPLGGAEAFF. The CDR3, as DNA: TGTGCCAGCAGCCCATTAGGGGGGGCTGAAGCTTTCTTT.

This clonotype has at least ten counts. The J gene is TRBJ2-3, the V gene TRBV9, with 9 bases lining up with TRBD2. V lost 0 bases, J lost 6 bases, and 8 bases stayed unmatched. This CDR3 has 16 residues. Germline loops: CDR1 SGDLS, CDR2 YYNGEE. The CDR3 reads CASSVGTAGGGDTQYF. The CDR3 bases are TGTGCCAGCAGCGTAGGGACAGCGGGAGGTGGGGATACGCAGTATTTT. Full variable domain (remainder filled in from reference TRBV9 and TRBJ2-3): DSGVTQTPKHLITATGQRVTLRCSPRSGDLSVYWYQQSLDQGLQFLIQYYNGEERAKGNILERFSAQQFPDLHSELNLSSLELGDSALYFCASSVGTAGGGDTQYFGPGTRLTVL.

There are a few counts of this clonotype. The J gene is TRBJ1-1, the V gene TRBV9, with D unresolved. The CDR3 has 13 residues. Trimming stripped 4 bases from V and 5 bases from J, with 12 bases between. CDR1 is SGDLS, CDR2 YYNGEE, per germline. CDR3 protein: CASSPLPGTEAFF. CDR3 DNA sequence: TGTGCCAGCAGCCCCCTGCCGGGGACTGAAGCTTTCTTT.

There are many counts of this clonotype. The chain employs TRBV11-2 and TRBJ2-4; D gene ambiguous. In germline, CDR1 is SGHAT, CDR2 FQNNGV. This CDR3 spans 14 amino acids. The V end lost 3 bases, the J end lost 6 bases, and 12 bases lay between the germline ends. The CDR3 DNA reads TGTGCCAGCAGCTTTGGTCTAGATGGAAACATTCAGTACTTC. The encoded protein is CASSFGLDGNIQYF.

This chain links TRBV20-1 with TRBJ2-1, with 12 bases lining up with TRBD2. CDR3 length equals 16 residues. CDR1 is DFQATT and CDR2 is SNEGSKA in the germline V gene (reference sequence). The ends lost 3 bases at V and 1 base at J; junction bases unmatched: 4. In nucleotides, the CDR3 is TGCAGTGCTAGGCGGCTAGCGGGAGGGTCCTACAATGAGCAGTTCTTC. Translation gives CSARRLAGGSYNEQFF.

V usage is TRBV19 and J usage is TRBJ2-7, with 7 nucleotides matching TRBD2. Trimming removed 3 bases from V and 4 bases from J; junction bases left unmatched: 9. CDR3 size: 15 residues. Germline V gene lookup returns CDR1 LNHDA and CDR2 SQIVND (reference sequence). DNA of the CDR3: TGTGCCAGTAGTATTGCGGGAGTCATCGTGTACGAGCAGTACTTC. As protein: CASSIAGVIVYEQYF.

This clonotype showed up just once. Being one base from a much bigger clone, this may be a read error. This chain uses TRBV20-1 with TRBJ2-2; the D is unclear. Germline-derived CDR1 and CDR2 are DFQATT and SNEGSKA (reference sequence). This CDR3 is 11 amino acids long. With 5 bases removed from V and 3 bases from J, the gap between germline ends came to 4 bases. The CDR3 reads CSAPHTGELFF. The DNA of the CDR3 is TGCAGTGCTCCTCACACCGGGGAGCTGTTTTTT.

Comments on this clonotype: Just one base apart from a much larger clone, this may be a read error. Likely a read error: the CDR3 ends without its conserved phenylalanine or tryptophan. V and J are TRBV5-1 and TRBJ2-7; possibly TRBD1 or TRBD2 for D (5 bases each). Trimming took off 0 bases at V and 2 bases at J, with 12 bases between the two ends. Looked up from germline, CDR1 is SGHRS and CDR2 is YFSETQ. This CDR3 region has 15 residues. The CDR3 sequence: CASSLDVGPAYEQYL. In nucleotides, the CDR3 is TGCGCCAGCAGCTTGGATGTGGGACCGGCCTACGAGCAGTACTTG.

Comments on this clonotype: A much larger clone is a single base away; this may be a read error. The rearrangement joins TRBV20-1 to TRBJ2-1; 10 nucleotides line up with TRBD2. The CDR3 runs to 17 residues. Germline values: CDR1 DFQATT, CDR2 SNEGSKA (reference sequence). CDR3 coding DNA: TGCAGTGCTAGAAAACTAGCGGGATTGGGCTCCTACAATGAGCGGTTCTTC. Its translation is CSARKLAGLGSYNERFF.

This chain connects TRBV10-3 to TRBJ2-2; a possible D gene is TRBD2 (5 bases). This CDR3 is 13 amino acids long. The V end lost 3 bases, the J end lost 7 bases, and 9 bases lay between the germline ends. Germline V gene data show CDR1 as ENHRY and CDR2 as SYGVKD. The DNA for the CDR3 is TGTGCCATCAGTGAAGAGGGATTCGGGGAGCTGTTTTTT. Translated, it gives CAISEEGFGELFF.

The sample holds many counts of this clonotype. The chain recombines TRBV5-1 with TRBJ2-1, with D unresolved. V lost 0 bases to trimming and J lost 7 bases, with 11 bases between them. Germline V gene data show CDR1 as SGHRS and CDR2 as YFSETQ. CDR3 length equals 14 residues. CDR3 coding DNA: TGCGCCAGCAGCTTGGGACTCCCTACAAATGAGCAGTTCTTC. Translation gives CASSLGLPTNEQFF.

Comments on this clonotype: This may be a read error, as it is one base from a much larger clone. The V call is TRBV12-3 or TRBV12-4, the J call TRBJ1-2; D ambiguous. The V and J ends lost 0 bases and 12 bases respectively, with 8 bases between them. The CDR3 contains 11 residues. The chain's CDR3 is CASSLAFGDTF. CDR3 DNA sequence: TGTGCCAGCAGTTTAGCGTTCGGCGACACCTTC.

This clonotype was seen repeatedly, ten times or more. The chain joins TRBV5-1 to TRBJ2-1; D not certain. CDR1 and CDR2 from the germline V gene are SGHRS and YFSETQ. The CDR3 covers 13 residues. Trimming removed 0 bases from V and 8 bases from J, with 9 bases in between. In DNA form, the CDR3 reads TGCGCCAGCAGCTTGGGAGGTTACGATGAGCAGTTCTTC. This codes for CASSLGGYDEQFF.

This clonotype was recorded a few times. The chain is built from TRBV5-1 and TRBJ2-1; no definite D call. V lost 0 bases and J 2 bases, leaving 9 bases between the germline ends. CDR3 length: 15 residues. Looked up from germline, CDR1 is SGHRS and CDR2 is YFSETQ. CDR3 sequence: CASSLEDGPYNEQFF. The CDR3 nucleotides read TGCGCCAGCAGCTTGGAGGACGGGCCCTACAATGAGCAGTTCTTC.

This clonotype turned up a few times. This sequence joins TRBV11-2 and TRBJ2-5, with 7 bases lining up with TRBD1. The trim removed 1 base at V and 1 base at J, leaving 6 bases unmatched. CDR3 length: 16 amino acids. CDR1 is SGHAT and CDR2 is FQNNGV in the germline V gene. The CDR3 loop reads CASSLGSGQPQETQYF. CDR3 DNA: TGTGCCAGCAGCTTAGGTTCGGGACAGCCCCAAGAGACCCAGTACTTC. Based on the CDR3 plus reference TRBV11-2 and TRBJ2-5, the full variable domain is EAGVAQSPRYKIIEKRQSVAFWCNPISGHATLYWYQQILGQGPKLLIQFQNNGVVDDSQLPKDRFSAERLKGVDSTLKIQPAKLEDSAVYLCASSLGSGQPQETQYFGPGTRLLVL.

Points on this clonotype: A much larger clone sits a single nucleotide away, making a read error possible. The CDR3 DNA reads TGCTCCAGCAGCTTGAGCGAACAAACAGCAATGGTAAACACCATATATTTT. Amino acid sequence: CSSSLSEQTAMVNTIYF. The chain carries TRBV5-1 and TRBJ1-3; D uncertain. This CDR3 has 17 amino acids. Germline V lookup: CDR1 SGHRS, CDR2 YFSETQ.

The rearrangement links TRBV5-1 to TRBJ2-1; 10 nucleotides line up with TRBD2. CDR3 length equals 14 residues. Per the germline V gene, CDR1 is SGHRS and CDR2 is YFSETQ. V lost 7 bases and J lost 5; bases outside the gene matches: 6. The CDR3 loop reads CASGKGLANNEQFF. CDR3 DNA sequence: TGCGCCAGCGGAAAGGGACTAGCGAACAATGAGCAGTTCTTC.

CDR3 residues: CSAWGHPNTEAFF. CDR3 nucleotides: TGCAGTGCCTGGGGACACCCGAACACTGAAGCTTTCTTT. V gene TRBV20-1 combines with J gene TRBJ1-1, with D possibly matching TRBD1 (6 bases). Trimming removed 6 bases from V and 1 base from J, with 12 bases in between. The germline gives CDR1 DFQATT, CDR2 SNEGSKA (reference sequence). The CDR3 has 13 residues.

This clonotype was observed at least ten times. The chain couples TRBV12-3 or TRBV12-4 to TRBJ1-2, with TRBD1 as a possible D gene (5 bases). Trimming stripped 1 base from V and 8 bases from J, with 29 bases between. The length of the CDR3 is 19 residues. CDR3 amino acids: CASSLGSPIGQSQRDGYTF. DNA of the CDR3: TGTGCCAGCAGTTTAGGATCGCCCATCGGACAATCCCAACGCGACGGCTACACCTTC.

At least ten counts were recorded for this clonotype. This chain connects TRBV5-1 to TRBJ1-1, with TRBD1 identical over 7 bases. CDR3 length equals 12 residues. Germline loops: CDR1 SGHRS, CDR2 YFSETQ. Unmatched junction bases numbered 4, after V lost 4 bases and J lost 7 bases. The CDR3 bases are TGCGCCAGCAGCAAAGGACAGGTTGAAGCTTTCTTT. It codes for CASSKGQVEAFF.

This clonotype was counted ten times or more. The chain has TRBV3-1 and TRBJ1-4; D unresolved. From germline, CDR1 is LGHDT and CDR2 YNNKEL (reference sequence). This CDR3 comprises 14 residues. Trimming cost V 1 base and J 6 bases, with 9 bases left between them. In nucleotides, the CDR3 is TGTGCCAGCAGCCAAGCTGGACGGGATGAAAAACTGTTTTTT. It codes for CASSQAGRDEKLFF.

The chain joins TRBV11-2 to TRBJ1-2; unclear D gene. V gave up 1 base and J gave up 4 bases, with 13 bases separating them. Germline V gene data show CDR1 as SGHAT and CDR2 as FQNNGV. There are 15 residues in the CDR3. In DNA, the CDR3 is TGTGCCAGCAGCTTAGTTCCCCCGGGGAGCTATGGCTACACCTTC. It translates to CASSLVPPGSYGYTF.

This clonotype was seen more than once but under ten times. This chain connects TRBV7-2 to TRBJ2-5, with TRBD1 identical over 9 bases. This CDR3 spans 16 amino acids. The trim removed 7 bases at V and 4 bases at J, leaving 13 bases unmatched. Germline CDR1 and CDR2: SGHTA and FQGNSA. This chain's CDR3 is CASNPPRTGDIETQYF. For the CDR3, the DNA is TGTGCCAGCAATCCCCCCCGGACAGGGGATATAGAGACCCAGTACTTC. Based on the CDR3 plus reference TRBV7-2 and TRBJ2-5, the full variable domain is GAGVSQSPSNKVTEKGKDVELRCDPISGHTALYWYRQSLGQGLEFLIYFQGNSAPDKSGLPSDRFSAERTGGSVSTLTIQRTQQEDSAVYLCASNPPRTGDIETQYFGPGTRLLVL.

As regards this clonotype: A read error may be the cause here, since a much bigger clone is one base away. Because the CDR3 is missing its conserved closing phenylalanine or tryptophan, this is likely a read error. The V and J genes are TRBV6-1 and TRBJ1-1, with 10 bases identical to TRBD1. The junction had 12 bases not matched to a gene; V was cut back by 11 bases and J by 0 bases. CDR1 is MNHNS, CDR2 SASEGT, per germline. This CDR3 has 16 residues. The CDR3 DNA is TGTGCCGCCTCGGGCGGGGACAGGGGTTTGAACACTGAAGCTTTCTCT. Its translation is CAASGGDRGLNTEAFS.